This T cell receptor (beta chain) derives from a study of OX40 agonist ivuxolimab in advanced cancers. Trimming took 0 bases from V and 0 from J; bases not matched to a gene: 12. The CDR3 loop spans 19 amino acids. CDR1 and CDR2 (germline): SGHAT, FQNNGV. Clones were read by immunoSEQ multiplex PCR, and TCRdb kept only the in-frame ones, dropping some. The sample consists of over 45,000 clones, 65% to 85% of them appearing once. Study-level findings and limits: Partial responders dosed at 0.1-3.0 mg/kg displayed clonal expansion ranking among the lowest.

To note about this clone: Its antigen is unknown.

The chain joins TRBV11-2 to TRBJ2-3; the match to TRBD1 covers 7 bases. The specimen was CD4+ or CD8+ T cells sorted from blood, collected in a trial of the OX40 agonist ivuxolimab. The sequence was obtained from an adult with an advanced solid tumor such as melanoma, head and neck, liver or kidney cancer. The CDR3 sequence is CASSLDLMEGGLSTDTQYF. CDR3 DNA: TGTGCCAGCAGCTTAGATCTCATGGAAGGGGGCTTAAGCACAGATACGCAGTATTTT.